This record looks at one TCR beta chain sequence and its context. Its antigen is currently unknown. These data come from a study of vaccination and CD4 T cells after COVID-19. The overall study: The convalescents, six males and four females, included two who were Hispanic. The post-vaccine samples came a median roughly 72 days after dose two (range 14 to 241). In culture, cells were exposed to overlapping spike peptides from SARS-CoV-2, HCoV-NL63, HCoV-OC43 and HCoV-229E.

Treatment specified: 10-day PBMC culture with coronavirus spike peptide pools or control peptides (ViraFEST assay). For ViraFEST, peptide pools expanded antigen-specific T cells, after which the TCRs were sequenced. Sequencing of cultured CD4+ T cell DNA used the Oncomine TCR Beta short-read assay. TCRdb reprocessed the PCR reads via MiXCR and lists one record per CDR3 protein. The sample records about 14,000 distinct CDR3 sequences, less than 55% being singletons. This CDR3 is built from 11 residues. V lost 1 base and J 9 bases, leaving 7 bases between the germline ends. Germline CDR1 MNHNS, CDR2 SASEGT.

Sequencing used CD4+ T cells from blood, cultured in vitro. The sequence was collected from a human donor who had recovered from COVID-19. The chain combines TRBV6-1 with TRBJ2-7; D not certain. CDR3 residues: CASSEGMAQYF. The CDR3 DNA follows: TGTGCCAGCAGTGAAGGGATGGCGCAGTACTTC.